The rows below give T cell receptor beta chains drawn from one sample of a study of tumor-infiltrating lymphocytes in primary liver carcinoma. TCRdb fed the multiplex PCR reads into MiXCR, producing one record per CDR3 protein. Of 330,000 or so distinct CDR3 sequences in the sample, 65% are singletons; the top ten hold under 8%. Sequencing used peripheral blood. Every receptor here comes from a man aged 35 to 55 with primary liver carcinoma and hepatitis B virus infection. CDR3s leave out the opening cysteine and the closing phenylalanine or tryptophan. A D gene is named only where the DNA matches it firmly. Clone size is not always given. Where it is, it says once, few, many or a class for expanded clones.

d_call	clone_size	v_call	cdr3_aa
-	many	TRBV12-3/TRBV12-4	ASSFWGSSYNEQF
-	-	TRBV11-2	ASFGAGYEQY
-	-	TRBV6-1	DSSPSSYSEQF
-	few	TRBV10-3	AISESQGVTYEQY
TRBD1	-	TRBV11-3	AGSSGQGGQETQH
-	few	TRBV6-5	ASSYGTEAF
-	-	TRBV11-1	ASSLFKLNIEAF
-	many	TRBV6-2/TRBV6-3	ASLRVGYGYT
-	-	TRBV4-1	ASSGNVLSYGQY
TRBD1	few	TRBV12-3/TRBV12-4	VSSLWGTGGLPNTEAF
-	many	TRBV29-1	SVFSGANVLT
TRBD2	-	TRBV11-2	ANSLDGRERGTQY
-	once	TRBV6-6	ASSFRVYGLPQH
-	-	TRBV24-1	ATSDSRILASRYNEQF
TRBD2	-	TRBV12-3/TRBV12-4	ASSLGREANNGQF
TRBD2	few	TRBV11-2	ASSPLGGRRTDTQY
TRBD2	-	TRBV11-3	GSSTGTSFVEQF
TRBD2	-	TRBV11-2	ANSLGVVAGIREQY
-	-	TRBV11-2	ASSHQQGQETQY
TRBD1	-	TRBV6-6	ASRGYAGTIY
-	-	TRBV10-3	AVSESTGNIQY